The entry that follows covers one T cell receptor (beta chain) sequence. Its antigen is as yet unknown. Assay: immunoSEQ multiplex PCR; the TCRdb copy retains only in-frame clones and omits some. The sample records 70,000 to 95,000 clones, over 85% being singletons. These data are taken from a study of identifying expanded T cells in peripheral blood. Overall study results and limits: Across healthy donors, higher total template counts meant significantly greater roughly 2-week count variance. About 1.2 clones differed between technical replicates, versus approximately 17 and 20 over time.

Healthy donors had no documented immune events, such as infections, while sampled. Sequencing was performed on blood. The source is a person aged 18 to 75 in good health.

The CDR3 loop is CASSSGGTDTQYF. The CDR3, as DNA: TGTGCCAGCAGTTCCGGTGGCACAGATACGCAGTATTTT. The chain combines TRBV6-1 with TRBJ2-3, with D unresolved. CDR3 size: 13 residues. The V and J ends lost 5 bases and 1 base respectively, with 7 bases between them. Germline V gene data show CDR1 as MNHNS and CDR2 as SASEGT.